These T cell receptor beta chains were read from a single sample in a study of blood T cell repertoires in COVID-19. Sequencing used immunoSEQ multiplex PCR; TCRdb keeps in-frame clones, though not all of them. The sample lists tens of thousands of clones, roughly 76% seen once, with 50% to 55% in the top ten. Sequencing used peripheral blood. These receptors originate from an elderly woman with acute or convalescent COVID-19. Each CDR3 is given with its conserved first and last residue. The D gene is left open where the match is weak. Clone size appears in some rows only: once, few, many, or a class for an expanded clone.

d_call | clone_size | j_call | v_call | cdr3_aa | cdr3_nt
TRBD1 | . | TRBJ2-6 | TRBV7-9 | CASSPRTGYSGANVLTF | TGTGCCAGCAGCCCCCGGACAGGGTATTCTGGGGCCAACGTCCTGACTTTC
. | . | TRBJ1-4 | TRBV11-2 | CASSFSATNEKLFF | TGTGCCAGCAGCTTTTCCGCAACTAATGAAAAACTGTTTTTT
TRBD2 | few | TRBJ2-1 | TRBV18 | CASSSGGPNEQFF | TGTGCCAGCTCATCGGGAGGGCCGAATGAGCAGTTCTTC
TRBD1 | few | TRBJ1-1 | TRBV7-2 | CASRHDRDGTEAFF | TGTGCCAGTAGGCACGACAGGGATGGCACTGAAGCTTTCTTT
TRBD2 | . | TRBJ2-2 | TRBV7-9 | CASSLVSGRNGELFF | TGTGCCAGCAGCTTAGTAAGCGGGAGGAACGGGGAGCTGTTTTTT
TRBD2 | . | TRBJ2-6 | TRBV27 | CASSLGGSGANVLTF | TGTGCCAGCAGTCTCGGGGGGTCTGGGGCCAACGTCCTGACTTTC
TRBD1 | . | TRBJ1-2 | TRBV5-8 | CASRPRQGYGYTF | TGTGCCAGCAGACCGCGACAGGGCTATGGCTACACCTTC
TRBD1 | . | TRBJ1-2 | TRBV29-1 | CSVDALDRVEGYTF | TGCAGCGTTGACGCGTTGGACAGGGTGGAAGGCTACACCTTC
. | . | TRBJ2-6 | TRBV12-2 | CASRLRTGRFSGANVLTF | TGTGCAAGTCGCTTACGGACAGGGAGATTCTCTGGGGCCAACGTCCTGACTTTC
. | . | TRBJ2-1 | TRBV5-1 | CATMTGDSYNEQFF | TGCGCCACCATGACGGGGGATTCCTACAATGAGCAGTTCTTC
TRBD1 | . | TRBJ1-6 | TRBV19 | CASSTAGQFNSPLHF | TGTGCCAGTAGTACTGCGGGACAGTTTAATTCACCCCTCCACTTT
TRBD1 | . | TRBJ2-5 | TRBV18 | CASSTRTGGGETQYF | TGTGCCAGCTCAACTCGGACAGGGGGCGGTGAGACCCAGTACTTC
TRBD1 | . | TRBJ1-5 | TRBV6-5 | CASRSGQGDQPQHF | TGTGCCAGCAGGTCGGGACAGGGTGATCAGCCCCAGCATTTT